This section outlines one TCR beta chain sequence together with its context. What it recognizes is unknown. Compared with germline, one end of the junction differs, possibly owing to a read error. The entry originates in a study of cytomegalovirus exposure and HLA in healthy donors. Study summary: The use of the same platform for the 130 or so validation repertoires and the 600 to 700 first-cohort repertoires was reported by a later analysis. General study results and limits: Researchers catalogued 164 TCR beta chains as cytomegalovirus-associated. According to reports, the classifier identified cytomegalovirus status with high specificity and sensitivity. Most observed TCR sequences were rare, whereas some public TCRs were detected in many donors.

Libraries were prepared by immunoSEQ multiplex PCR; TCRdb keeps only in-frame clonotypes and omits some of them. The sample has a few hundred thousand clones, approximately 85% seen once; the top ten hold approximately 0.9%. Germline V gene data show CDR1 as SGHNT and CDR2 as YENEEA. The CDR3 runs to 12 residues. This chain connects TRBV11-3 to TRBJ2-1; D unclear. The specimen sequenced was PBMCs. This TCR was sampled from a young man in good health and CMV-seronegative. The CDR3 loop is CASSTRSNEQFF. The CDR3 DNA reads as TGTGCTAGCAGCACTCGGTCCAATGAGCAGTTCTTC.